The T cell receptor beta chain under discussion was sequenced for a study of blood T cell repertoires in COVID-19. The assay was immunoSEQ multiplex PCR, and TCRdb's table has in-frame clones only and misses some. The table includes about 68,000 clones, about 91% detected once. V lost 0 bases and J lost 4; bases outside the gene matches: 4. The germline CDR1 and CDR2 sequences are MGHRA and YSYEKL. This CDR3 contains 16 residues. The rearrangement links TRBV4-1 to TRBJ1-5, with 9 bases identical to TRBD1. Material: peripheral blood. The receptor was derived from a man aged 35 to 55 with COVID-19, enrolled during active disease. The CDR3 DNA reads as TGCGCCAGCAGCCAAGATTTGACAGGGGGGAATCAGCCCCAGCATTTT. It translates to CASSQDLTGGNQPQHF.